This T cell receptor beta chain was sequenced in a study of blood T cell repertoires in COVID-19. Methods used by the authors: Amplification with reference gene primers provided the estimates of nucleated cell counts. The table came from immunoSEQ multiplex PCR; TCRdb's copy has only in-frame clones and leaves some out. V, J and clone size reflect that table, while D and trimming were determined from the DNA. The sample shows some 50,000 clones, roughly nine tenths of them seen only once. J gave up 9 bases and V 1 base, and 11 bases lay outside the gene matches. Looked up from germline, CDR1 is LNHDA and CDR2 is SQIVND (reference sequence). This CDR3 contains 15 residues.

Source material: peripheral blood. This TCR was recovered from a man between 35 and 55 years old with acute or convalescent COVID-19. The genes are TRBV19 and TRBJ2-5; TRBD2 matches at 7 bases. The CDR3 DNA reads TGTGCCAGTAGTATAGCCAGTAGGGAGGGTGCGCCCCAGTACTTC. Translated: CASSIASREGAPQYF.